This T cell receptor (beta chain) was retrieved from a study of T-cell reconstitution after alpha-beta-depleted transplantation in children. Unique molecular identifiers were built into the TCRbeta library. One entry per CDR3 protein results from TCRdb running MiXCR on the PCR reads. The table has about 980,000 distinct CDR3 sequences, about 29% seen once. This clonotype has a handful of counts. The specimen comprised PBMCs, mostly from graft donor cells, sampled 360 days after TCRalphabeta/CD19-depleted stem cell transplant. This clonotype originated in a boy younger than two who had a stem cell transplant for SCID, so the T cells may come from the graft donor.

In DNA, the CDR3 is TGCGCCAGCAGCTTGGAGGGGGGGGCCCCGAGTGAGCAGTTCTTC. It yields the protein CASSLEGGAPSEQFF. The genes are TRBV5-1 and TRBJ2-1; tentative D call: TRBD2 (7 bases). CDR3 length: 15 amino acids. Looked up from germline, CDR1 is SGHRS and CDR2 is YFSETQ. Trimming took 0 bases from V and 9 from J, leaving 16 bases between them.